Listed here is a single T cell receptor (delta chain). By sample share, this clone is large (0.1 to 1%). Its cognate antigen has yet to be identified. Base qualities are not recorded, but no much larger clone differs from it by a single base. Distinct nucleotide sequences in the sample also encode this CDR3. Including cysteine and phenylalanine, the CDR3 has 14 amino acids. Only CDR3 DNA is held: 42 bases, read in frame from base 1. From a lookup of the germline V gene, CDR1 and CDR2 are GEAIGNYY and EKD. The germline V end is reduced by 2 bases and the J end by 3 bases; junction bases left unmatched: 4. This sample stems from a study of gamma-delta T cells after stem cell transplantation (dated by TCRdb to 2016 to 2017). To prepare the library, RT-PCR was applied. The sample was run on an Illumina MiSeq. Clones were re-identified by TCRdb from the public reads with CATT, and rows with the same DNA were merged. The sample yields approximately 2,600 delta-chain clones; over 3.5% were counted once. About 14% of the sample lies in the top ten.

Recombination joined TRDV2 with TRDJ1; 8 junctional bases match TRDD3. The receptor was derived from a human donor. It is not recorded whose cells these are; they may come from a transplant donor. The sample taken for sequencing was gamma-delta T cells. The nucleotide sequence is given as TGTGCCTGTGACAAGCTGGGGGACTCCGATAAACTCATCTTT. It translates as CACDKLGDSDKLIF.